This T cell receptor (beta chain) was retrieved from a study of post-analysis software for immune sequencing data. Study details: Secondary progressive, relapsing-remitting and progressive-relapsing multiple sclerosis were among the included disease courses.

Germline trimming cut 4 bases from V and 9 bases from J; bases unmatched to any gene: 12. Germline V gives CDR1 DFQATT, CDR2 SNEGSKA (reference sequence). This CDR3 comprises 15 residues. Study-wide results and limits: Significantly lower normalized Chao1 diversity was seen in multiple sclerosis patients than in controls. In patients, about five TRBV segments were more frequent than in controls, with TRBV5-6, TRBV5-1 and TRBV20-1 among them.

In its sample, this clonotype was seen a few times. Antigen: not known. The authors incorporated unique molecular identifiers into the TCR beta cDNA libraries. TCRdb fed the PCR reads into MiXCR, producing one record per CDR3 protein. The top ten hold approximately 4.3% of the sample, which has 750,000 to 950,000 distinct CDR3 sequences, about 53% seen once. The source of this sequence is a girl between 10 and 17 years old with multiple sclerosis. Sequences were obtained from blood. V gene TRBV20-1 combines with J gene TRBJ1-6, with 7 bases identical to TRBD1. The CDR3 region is CSAKGARQGPSPLHF. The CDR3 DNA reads TGCAGTGCTAAGGGTGCAAGACAGGGACCTTCACCCCTCCACTTT.